This T cell receptor (beta chain) stems from a study of metastatic and nonmetastatic thyroid tumors. Study overall: Malignant and benign thyroid patients had repertoires compared in peripheral blood and tumor or nodule tissue. Study-wide findings and caveats: Malignant thyroid tumors reportedly exceeded benign nodules significantly in TCR beta diversity, with the difference appearing in blood and tumor.

Before thyroid surgery, none of the patients had received any treatment. In the authors' methods: The authors used CDR3 differences across clinicopathological groups to build a distant-metastasis classifier for papillary thyroid cancer. TCRdb re-called clones from the PCR reads using MiXCR. The V and J calls follow TCRdb's processing rather than the paper's. Of about 20,000 clones in the sample, about 11% were seen once. At least ten counts were recorded for this clone. The antigen remains undetermined. J gave up 3 bases and V 6 bases, and 7 bases lay outside the gene matches. CDR3 length: 13 amino acids. CDR1 and CDR2 (germline): DFQATT, SNEGSKA (reference sequence).

The sequenced sample was blood. The origin of this receptor is a female donor with papillary thyroid cancer or a benign thyroid nodule (not recorded which). Some clones in this sample may be carry-over from other donors' samples. This chain joins TRBV20-1 and TRBJ2-7; 8 nucleotides align to TRBD2. CDR3 loop: CSATISGNYEQYF. The CDR3 bases are TGCAGTGCAACCATTAGCGGGAACTACGAGCAGTACTTC.